The clone carrying this TCR beta chain counts as medium-sized by frequency. Its antigen remains unidentified. The read comes to an end 3 residues before the CDR3 does, leaving the germline J gene to fill in the end. Per germline, CDR1 SGHRS and CDR2 YFSETQ. V shed 3 bases, J shed 2 bases, and the junction held 5 bases outside the gene matches. The CDR3 has 15 amino acids. This record comes from a study of T cells in women clearing cervical HPV infection. Study-level information: Case blood drawn at lesion detection; control blood after infection cleared.

Study-wide results and caveats: TRBV6-7 relative abundance averaged approximately 0.11% in cases and 0.16% in controls.

Some clones are missing from TCRdb's copy, which holds only in-frame ones; the method was immunoSEQ multiplex PCR. This specimen shows approximately 33,000 clones; the ten leading clones hold 8.4%. The sequence was collected from a woman between 18 and 75 years old with a cervical HPV16 infection that either progressed to CIN3+ or cleared (not recorded which). This chain links TRBV5-1 with TRBJ1-2; 9 bases fit TRBD1. The sample comprised blood buffy coat. CDR3 region: CASSSLGTGNYGYTF. The CDR3 DNA, read in part, is TGCGCCAGCAGCTCCCTCGGGACAGGGAACTATGGC.